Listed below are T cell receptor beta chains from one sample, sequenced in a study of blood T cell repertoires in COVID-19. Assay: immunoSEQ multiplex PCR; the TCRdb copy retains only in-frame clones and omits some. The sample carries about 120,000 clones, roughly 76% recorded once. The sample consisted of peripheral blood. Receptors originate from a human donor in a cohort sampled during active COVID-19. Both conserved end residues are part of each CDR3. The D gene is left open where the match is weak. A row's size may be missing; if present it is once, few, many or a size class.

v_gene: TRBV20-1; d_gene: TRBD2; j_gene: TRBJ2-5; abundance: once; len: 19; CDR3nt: TGCAGTGCTAGTCTACCACCGGGACTACCCCCCCAGATGCAAGAGACCCAGTACTTC; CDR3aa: CSASLPPGLPPQMQETQYF
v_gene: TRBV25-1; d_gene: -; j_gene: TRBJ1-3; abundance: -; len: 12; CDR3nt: TGTGCCAGCAGTCTATCTGGAAACACCATATATTTT; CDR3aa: CASSLSGNTIYF
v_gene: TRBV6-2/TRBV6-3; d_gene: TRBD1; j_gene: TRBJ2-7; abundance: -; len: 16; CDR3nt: TGTGCCAGCAGTTATCGCAGGACAGGGATTACCTACGAGCAGTACTTC; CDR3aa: CASSYRRTGITYEQYF
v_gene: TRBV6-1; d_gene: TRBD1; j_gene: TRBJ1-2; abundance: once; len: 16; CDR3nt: TGTGCCAGCAGTGAATTAGGACAGGTTGGAAACTATGGCTACACCTTC; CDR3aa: CASSELGQVGNYGYTF
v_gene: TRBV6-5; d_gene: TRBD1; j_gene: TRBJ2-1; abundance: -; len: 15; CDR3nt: TGTGCCAGCAGTTACGGCCGGGACAGATACAATGAGCAGTTCTTC; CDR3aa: CASSYGRDRYNEQFF
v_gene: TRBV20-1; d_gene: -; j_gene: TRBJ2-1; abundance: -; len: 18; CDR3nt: TGCAGTGCTAGTGAGGCAGGGATCGTTCAAGGATCCTACAATGAGCAGTTCTTC; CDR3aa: CSASEAGIVQGSYNEQFF
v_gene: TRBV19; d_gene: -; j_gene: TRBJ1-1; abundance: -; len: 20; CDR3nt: TGTGCCAGTAGTATAGTCCCCGGGGTGCCAGGGGTTCTCCGGAACACTGAAGCTTTCTTT; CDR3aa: CASSIVPGVPGVLRNTEAFF
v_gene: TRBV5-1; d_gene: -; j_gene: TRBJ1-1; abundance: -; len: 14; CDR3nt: TGCGCCAGCAGCTTCAGGGATACGAACACTGAAGCTTTCTTT; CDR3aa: CASSFRDTNTEAFF
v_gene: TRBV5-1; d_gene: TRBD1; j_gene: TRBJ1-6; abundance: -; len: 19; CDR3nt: TGCGCCAGCAGCTTGGACGGACAGGGGGCCCAATCCTATAATTCACCCCTCCACTTT; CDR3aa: CASSLDGQGAQSYNSPLHF
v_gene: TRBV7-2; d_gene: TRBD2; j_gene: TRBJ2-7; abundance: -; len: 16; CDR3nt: TGTGCCAGCAGCTTAGTAGCGGGAGCGAGATCCTACGAGCAGTACTTC; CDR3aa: CASSLVAGARSYEQYF
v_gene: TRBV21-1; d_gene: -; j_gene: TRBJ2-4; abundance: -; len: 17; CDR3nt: TGTGCCAGCAGCAAACCCCGGGACACCATAGCCAAAAACATTCAGTACTTC; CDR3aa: CASSKPRDTIAKNIQYF
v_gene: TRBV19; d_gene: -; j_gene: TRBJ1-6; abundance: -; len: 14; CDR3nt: TGTGCCAGTAGTATCGGGGGACGGGGTTCACCCCTCCACTTT; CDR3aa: CASSIGGRGSPLHF
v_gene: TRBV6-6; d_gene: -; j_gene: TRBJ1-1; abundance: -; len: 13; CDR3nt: TGTGCCAGCAGCCAGTACGAGAACACTGAAGCTTTCTTT; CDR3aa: CASSQYENTEAFF
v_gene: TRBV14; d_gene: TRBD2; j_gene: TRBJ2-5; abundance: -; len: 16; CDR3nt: TGTGCCAGCAGCCAAGGTTCGCTAGCGGGAGGTGAGACCCAGTACTTC; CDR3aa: CASSQGSLAGGETQYF
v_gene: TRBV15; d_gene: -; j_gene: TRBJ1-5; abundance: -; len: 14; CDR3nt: TGTGCCACCAGCAGACAGGGTCTAAATCAGCCCCAGCATTTT; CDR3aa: CATSRQGLNQPQHF
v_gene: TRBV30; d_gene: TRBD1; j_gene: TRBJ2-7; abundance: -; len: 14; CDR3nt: TGTGCCTGGCGAGGGACAGGGAAATACTACGAGCAGTACTTC; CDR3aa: CAWRGTGKYYEQYF
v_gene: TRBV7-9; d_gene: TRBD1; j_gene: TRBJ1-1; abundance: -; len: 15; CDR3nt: TGTGCCAGCAGCTTAGGTCGACAGGGAGGCACTGAAGCTTTCTTT; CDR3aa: CASSLGRQGGTEAFF
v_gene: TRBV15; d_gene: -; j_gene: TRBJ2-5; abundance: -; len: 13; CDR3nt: TGTGCCACCAGCAGAGATCCTGAAGAGACCCAGTACTTC; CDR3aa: CATSRDPEETQYF
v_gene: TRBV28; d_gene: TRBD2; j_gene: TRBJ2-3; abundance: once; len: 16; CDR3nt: TGTGCCAGCAGTTTATTTGGGACTAGCGGCACAGATACGCAGTATTTT; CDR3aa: CASSLFGTSGTDTQYF
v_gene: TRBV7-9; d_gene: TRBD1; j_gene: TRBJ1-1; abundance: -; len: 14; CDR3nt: TGTGCCAGCAGCTCGACAGGGGTGGACACTGAAGCTTTCTTT; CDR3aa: CASSSTGVDTEAFF
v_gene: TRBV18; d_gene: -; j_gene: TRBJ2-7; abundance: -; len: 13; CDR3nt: TGTGCCAGCTCACCGGGACACCGCTACGAGCAGTACTTC; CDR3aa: CASSPGHRYEQYF
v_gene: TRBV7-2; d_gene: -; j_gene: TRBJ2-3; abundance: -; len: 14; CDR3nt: TGTGCCAGCAGCTCATCAGGAAGCACAGATACGCAGTATTTT; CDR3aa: CASSSSGSTDTQYF
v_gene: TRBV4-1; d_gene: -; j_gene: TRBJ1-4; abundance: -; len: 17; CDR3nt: TGCGCCAGCAGCCAAGATCTTGCGGGGCGGGCTAATGAAAAACTGTTTTTT; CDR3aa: CASSQDLAGRANEKLFF
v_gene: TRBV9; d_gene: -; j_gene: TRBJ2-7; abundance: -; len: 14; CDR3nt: TGTGCCAGCAGCCCATCGGCGGGTGTCTACGAGCAGTACTTC; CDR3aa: CASSPSAGVYEQYF
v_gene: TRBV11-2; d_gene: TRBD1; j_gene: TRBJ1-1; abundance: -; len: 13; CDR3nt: TGTGCCAGCAGCCTTGGGACAGGCTGGGGAGCTTTCTTT; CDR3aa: CASSLGTGWGAFF
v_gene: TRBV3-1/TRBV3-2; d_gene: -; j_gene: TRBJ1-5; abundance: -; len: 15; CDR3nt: TGTGCCAGCAGCCCGAGTCCGGAGACCTATCAGCCCCAGCATTTT; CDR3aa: CASSPSPETYQPQHF
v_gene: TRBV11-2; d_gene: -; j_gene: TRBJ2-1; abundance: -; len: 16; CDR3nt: TGTGCCAGCAGCTTGCCCCGGACAGCTCTCTACAATGAGCAGTTCTTC; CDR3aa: CASSLPRTALYNEQFF
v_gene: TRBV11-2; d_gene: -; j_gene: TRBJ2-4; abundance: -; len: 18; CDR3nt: TGTGCCAGCAGCTTAGTTGGGACACAGATACCAACCAAAAACATTCAGTACTTC; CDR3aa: CASSLVGTQIPTKNIQYF
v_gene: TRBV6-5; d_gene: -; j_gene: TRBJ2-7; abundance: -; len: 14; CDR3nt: TGTGCCAGCAGTTACGCGGGCAGGGGCCCCGAGCAGTACTTC; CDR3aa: CASSYAGRGPEQYF
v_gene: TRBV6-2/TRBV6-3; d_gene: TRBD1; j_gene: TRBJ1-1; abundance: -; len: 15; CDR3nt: TGTGCCAGCAGTGACGGGACAGGGGGGAACACTGAAGCTTTCTTT; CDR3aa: CASSDGTGGNTEAFF
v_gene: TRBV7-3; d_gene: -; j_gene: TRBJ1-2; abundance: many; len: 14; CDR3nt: TGTGCCAGCAGCTTAAGTGCAGGGGCCACTGGCTACACCTTC; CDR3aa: CASSLSAGATGYTF
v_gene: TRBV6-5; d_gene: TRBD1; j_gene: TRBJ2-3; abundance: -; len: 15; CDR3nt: TGTGCCAGCAGTCGCGACAGGGGGCGCCCCGATACGCAGTATTTT; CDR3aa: CASSRDRGRPDTQYF
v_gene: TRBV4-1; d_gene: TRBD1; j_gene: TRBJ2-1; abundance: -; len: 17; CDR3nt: TGCGCCAGCAGCCCCTCACCCGGGACAGGGGTTACCGATGAGCAGTTCTTC; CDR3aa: CASSPSPGTGVTDEQFF
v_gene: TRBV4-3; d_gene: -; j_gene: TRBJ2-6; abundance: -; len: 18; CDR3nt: TGCGCCAGCAGCCAAGGATTACAGAGCCGCTCTGGGGCCAACGTCCTGACTTTC; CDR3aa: CASSQGLQSRSGANVLTF